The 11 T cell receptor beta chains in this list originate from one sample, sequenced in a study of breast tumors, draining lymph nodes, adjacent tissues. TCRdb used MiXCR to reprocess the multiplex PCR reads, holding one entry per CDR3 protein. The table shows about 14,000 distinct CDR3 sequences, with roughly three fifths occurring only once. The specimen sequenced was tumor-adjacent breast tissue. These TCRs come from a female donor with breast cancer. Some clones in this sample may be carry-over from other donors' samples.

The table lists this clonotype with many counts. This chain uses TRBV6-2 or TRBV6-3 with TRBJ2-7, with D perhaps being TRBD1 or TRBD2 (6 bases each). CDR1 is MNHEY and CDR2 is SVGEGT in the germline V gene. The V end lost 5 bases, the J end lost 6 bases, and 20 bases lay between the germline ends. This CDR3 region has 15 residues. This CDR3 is CASSPPAGQRPEQYF. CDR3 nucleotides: TGTGCCAGCAGTCCTCCGGCGGGACAAAGGCCCGAGCAGTACTTC.

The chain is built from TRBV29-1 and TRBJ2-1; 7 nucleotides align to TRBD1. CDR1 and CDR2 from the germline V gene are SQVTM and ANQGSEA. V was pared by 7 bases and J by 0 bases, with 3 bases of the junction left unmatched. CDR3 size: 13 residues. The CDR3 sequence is CSERGLSYNEQFF. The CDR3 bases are TGCAGCGAGAGGGGGCTCTCCTACAATGAGCAGTTCTTC.

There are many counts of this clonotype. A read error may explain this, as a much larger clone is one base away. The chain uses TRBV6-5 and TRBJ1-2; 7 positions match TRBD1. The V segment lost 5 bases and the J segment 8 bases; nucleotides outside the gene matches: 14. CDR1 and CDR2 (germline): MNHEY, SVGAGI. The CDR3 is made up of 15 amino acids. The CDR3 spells CASSHARQGQGGYTF. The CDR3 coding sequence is TGTGCCAGCAGTCATGCCCGACAGGGACAAGGGGGCTACACCTTC.

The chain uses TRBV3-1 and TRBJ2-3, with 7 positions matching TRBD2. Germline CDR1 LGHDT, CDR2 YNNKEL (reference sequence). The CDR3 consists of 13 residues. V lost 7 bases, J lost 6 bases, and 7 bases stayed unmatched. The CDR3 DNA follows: TGTGCCAGCAACGGCGGGAGACCCGATACGCAGTATTTT. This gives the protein CASNGGRPDTQYF.

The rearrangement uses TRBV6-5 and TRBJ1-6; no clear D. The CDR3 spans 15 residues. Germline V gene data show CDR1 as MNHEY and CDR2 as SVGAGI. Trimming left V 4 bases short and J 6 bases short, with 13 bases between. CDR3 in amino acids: CASSSRPDGNSPLHF. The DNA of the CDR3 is TGTGCCAGCAGTTCTCGGCCAGATGGTAATTCACCCCTCCACTTT.

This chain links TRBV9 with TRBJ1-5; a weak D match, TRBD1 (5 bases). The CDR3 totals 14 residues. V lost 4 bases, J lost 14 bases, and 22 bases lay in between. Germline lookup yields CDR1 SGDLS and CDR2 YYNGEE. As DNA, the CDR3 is TGTGCCAGCAGCCCGTCCGGGACTAGCGGGAACGAGCATTTT. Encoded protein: CASSPSGTSGNEHF.

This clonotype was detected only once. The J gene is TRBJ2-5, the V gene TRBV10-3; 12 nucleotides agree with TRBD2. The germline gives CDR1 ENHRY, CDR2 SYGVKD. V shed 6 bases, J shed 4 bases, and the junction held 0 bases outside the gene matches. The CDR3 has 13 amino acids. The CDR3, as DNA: TGTGCCATCAGGGGACTAGCGGGAGAGACCCAGTACTTC. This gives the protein CAIRGLAGETQYF.

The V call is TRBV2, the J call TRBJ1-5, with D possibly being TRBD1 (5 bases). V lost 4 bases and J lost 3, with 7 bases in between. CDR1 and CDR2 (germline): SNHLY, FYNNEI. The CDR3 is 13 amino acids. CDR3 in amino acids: CASSGQLNQPQHF. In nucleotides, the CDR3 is TGTGCCAGCAGTGGACAGCTCAATCAGCCCCAGCATTTT.

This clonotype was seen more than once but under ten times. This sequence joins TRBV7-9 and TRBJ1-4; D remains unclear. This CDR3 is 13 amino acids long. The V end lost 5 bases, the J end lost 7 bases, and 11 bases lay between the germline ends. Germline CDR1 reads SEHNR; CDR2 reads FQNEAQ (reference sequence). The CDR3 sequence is CASSPDGREKLFF. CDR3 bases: TGTGCCAGCAGCCCCGACGGGCGTGAAAAACTGTTTTTT.

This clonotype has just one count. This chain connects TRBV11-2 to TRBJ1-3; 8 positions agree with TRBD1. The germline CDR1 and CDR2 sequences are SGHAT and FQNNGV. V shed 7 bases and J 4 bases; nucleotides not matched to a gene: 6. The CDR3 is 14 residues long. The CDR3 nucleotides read TGTGCCAGCAACACAGGGGGATTAGGAAACACCATATATTTT. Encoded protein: CASNTGGLGNTIYF.

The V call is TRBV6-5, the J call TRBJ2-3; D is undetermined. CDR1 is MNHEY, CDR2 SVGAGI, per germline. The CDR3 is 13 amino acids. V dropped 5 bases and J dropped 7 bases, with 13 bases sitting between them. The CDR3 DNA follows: TGTGCCAGCAGTGCATCTTTGGAAAATACGCAGTATTTT. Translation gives CASSASLENTQYF.